The 24 T cell receptor beta chains reported below all come from one sample, sequenced in a study of vaccination and CD4 T cells after COVID-19. These receptors have no identified antigens. Cultured CD4+ T cell DNA was sequenced using the Oncomine TCR Beta short-read assay. TCRdb used MiXCR to reprocess the PCR reads, holding one entry per CDR3 protein. The sample consists of about 13,000 distinct CDR3 sequences, about 46% of them appearing once. Treatment meaning: roughly 10-day PBMC culture with coronavirus spike peptide pools or control peptides (ViraFEST assay). The specimen sequenced was cultured CD4+ T cells from blood. The receptors originated from a human donor with COVID-19.

The chain combines TRBV11-3 with TRBJ2-3; possibly TRBD2 for D (5 bases). The V and J ends lost 5 bases and 4 bases respectively, with 7 bases between them. The CDR3 length is 12 residues. Germline V gene data show CDR1 as SGHNT and CDR2 as YENEEA. The CDR3 nucleotides are TGTGCCAGCAGCGCGAGGGCAGATACGCAGTATTTT. It is translated as CASSARADTQYF.

J is TRBJ2-7 and V is TRBV3-1, with D possibly matching TRBD2 (6 bases). CDR3 length: 14 residues. Germline CDR1 is LGHDT and CDR2 is YNNKEL (reference sequence). V lost 4 bases to trimming and J lost 2 bases, with 12 bases between them. In DNA, the CDR3 is TGTGCCAGCAGCCTGGCAGGGACTCCCTACGAGCAGTACTTC. It translates to CASSLAGTPYEQYF.

Concerning this clonotype: At one end the junction does not follow the germline gene, possibly because of a read error. The gene calls are TRBV7-7 and TRBJ2-5; possible D gene TRBD2, 6 bases. This CDR3 region has 13 residues. Germline-derived CDR1 and CDR2 are SSHAT and FNYEAQ (reference sequence). The CDR3 reads CASTPGDAETQYF. DNA of the CDR3: TGTGCTAGCACCCCGGGGGACGCAGAGACCCAGTACTTC.

The gene calls are TRBV5-1 and TRBJ2-3; D remains unclear. The CDR3 is 14 amino acids. The germline V and J ends were trimmed by 4 bases and 1 base, with 10 bases remaining between them. The V gene's germline CDR1 is SGHRS and CDR2 YFSETQ. The CDR3 DNA reads TGCGCCAGCAGCCCGGATATCGGCACAGATACGCAGTATTTT. The encoded protein is CASSPDIGTDTQYF.

The chain uses TRBV6-1 and TRBJ2-7, with 10 nucleotides matching TRBD2. CDR1 is MNHNS and CDR2 is SASEGT in the germline V gene. Trimming cost V 2 bases and J 2 bases; bases outside gene matches: 6. This CDR3 has 16 residues. CDR3 protein: CASSETSGAKTYEQYF. In DNA, the CDR3 is TGTGCCAGCAGTGAAACTAGCGGGGCTAAAACCTACGAGCAGTACTTC.

V is TRBV9 and J is TRBJ1-1, with unresolved D. This CDR3 comprises 15 residues. Trimming pared 4 bases from V and 10 bases from J, leaving 23 bases between. Per germline, CDR1 SGDLS and CDR2 YYNGEE. CDR3 protein: CASSPGGQSFSRAFF. CDR3 DNA: TGTGCCAGCAGCCCCGGTGGGCAGTCGTTCTCTCGAGCTTTCTTT. Using reference TRBV9 and TRBJ1-1 for the parts outside the CDR3, the full variable domain is DSGVTQTPKHLITATGQRVTLRCSPRSGDLSVYWYQQSLDQGLQFLIQYYNGEERAKGNILERFSAQQFPDLHSELNLSSLELGDSALYFCASSPGGQSFSRAFFGQGTRLTVV.

V and J are TRBV19 and TRBJ1-3, with D tentatively TRBD1 (6 bases). The CDR3 extends over 11 amino acids. V was clipped by 8 bases and J by 15 bases, with 17 bases between them. Germline CDR1 is LNHDA and CDR2 is SQIVND (reference sequence). CDR3 sequence (DNA): TGTGCCAGTGCCTCAGGGGCCTCGGAATATTTT. Translating it yields CASASGASEYF.

J is TRBJ2-6 and V is TRBV5-1, with TRBD1 matching 9 bases. This CDR3 comprises 15 residues. Germline lookup yields CDR1 SGHRS and CDR2 YFSETQ. V lost 5 bases, J lost 4 bases, and 4 bases stayed unmatched. CDR3 sequence: CASRQGAPGANVLTF. The CDR3 DNA reads as TGCGCCAGCAGACAGGGGGCGCCCGGGGCCAACGTCCTGACTTTC.

This chain's CDR3 is CASSLSAGGTGELFF. The CDR3 DNA sequence: TGTGCCAGCAGCTTATCAGCGGGGGGCACCGGGGAGCTGTTTTTT. The chain employs TRBV7-2 and TRBJ2-2, with 9 bases lining up with TRBD2. The CDR3 is made up of 15 amino acids. From germline, CDR1 is SGHTA and CDR2 FQGNSA. The V segment lost 2 bases and the J segment 4 bases; nucleotides outside the gene matches: 2.

This rearrangement joins TRBV19 to TRBJ1-4; 9 bases fit TRBD1. The V gene end was trimmed by 5 bases and the J gene end by 0 bases; junction bases not matched to a gene: 4. The germline V gene has CDR1 LNHDA and CDR2 SQIVND (reference sequence). The CDR3 has 16 amino acids. The CDR3 loop is CASSPRTGATNEKLFF. DNA for the CDR3: TGTGCCAGTAGTCCAAGGACAGGGGCAACTAATGAAAAACTGTTTTTT.

This clonotype appeared a few times. The gene calls are TRBV7-2 and TRBJ1-1; weak D call: TRBD1 (6 bases). Germline V gene data show CDR1 as SGHTA and CDR2 as FQGNSA. The CDR3 is 15 amino acids. V was pared by 5 bases and J by 1 base, with 14 bases between. CDR3 coding DNA: TGTGCCAGCAGCCCAGACAGGTCCAGGAACACTGAAGCTTTCTTT. Amino acids: CASSPDRSRNTEAFF.

This clonotype was counted between two and nine times. The CDR3 DNA reads TGTGCCAGCAGCTTATGGGGGGCAGATACGCAGTATTTT. Its protein product is CASSLWGADTQYF. The genes are TRBV7-2 and TRBJ2-3, with D perhaps TRBD2 (6 bases). The germline V gene has CDR1 SGHTA and CDR2 FQGNSA. V lost 2 bases and J 4 bases, leaving 7 bases between the germline ends. The CDR3 is 13 residues long.

The rearrangement joins TRBV5-4 to TRBJ2-5; 8 bases fit TRBD2. The CDR3 extends over 17 amino acids. V was pared by 1 base and J by 5 bases, with 13 bases of the junction left unmatched. The V gene's germline CDR1 is SGHNT and CDR2 YYREEE (reference sequence). In DNA form, the CDR3 reads TGTGCCAGCAGCTTGAGGAGCAGCGGGGGCTTTCGGGAGACCCAGTACTTC. Translated, it gives CASSLRSSGGFRETQYF.

This clonotype is labeled medium-sized. CDR3 in amino acids: CASRGTGNYGYTF. For the CDR3, the DNA is TGTGCCAGCAGGGGGACAGGGAACTATGGCTACACCTTC. This sequence joins TRBV12-3 or TRBV12-4 and TRBJ1-2, with 9 bases identical to TRBD1. J lost 2 bases, V lost 6 bases, and 1 base had no gene match. This CDR3 contains 13 residues.

This chain uses TRBV6-2 or TRBV6-3 with TRBJ2-6; D unclear. Germline loops: CDR1 MNHEY, CDR2 SVGEGT. The CDR3 runs 14 residues. Deletions cut 7 bases from V and 2 bases from J, with 9 bases between. In nucleotides, the CDR3 is TGTGCCAGCAATACGGTAACTGGGGCCAACGTCCTGACTTTC. Protein: CASNTVTGANVLTF.

The V call is TRBV6-2 or TRBV6-3, the J call TRBJ1-5; the D gene is possibly TRBD1 (5 bases). CDR3 length: 16 amino acids. Germline values: CDR1 MNHEY, CDR2 SVGEGT. Trimming took off 4 bases at V and 2 bases at J, with 15 bases between the two ends. The CDR3 loop reads CASSWSAGEGNQPQHF. As DNA, the CDR3 is TGTGCCAGCAGTTGGAGCGCGGGGGAAGGCAATCAGCCCCAGCATTTT.

This clonotype was observed a handful of times. The chain links TRBV6-1 to TRBJ1-5; 8 bases agree with TRBD1. CDR1 and CDR2 (germline): MNHNS, SASEGT. The CDR3 extends over 15 amino acids. With 4 bases clipped from V and 5 bases from J, the junction kept 7 bases outside the gene matches. The DNA of the CDR3 is TGTGCCAGCAGTGGGGCGACAGGGGCCCATCAGCCCCAGCATTTT. Its protein product is CASSGATGAHQPQHF.

V gene TRBV5-1 combines with J gene TRBJ1-6; 9 bases map to TRBD1. Germline V gives CDR1 SGHRS, CDR2 YFSETQ. Germline trimming cut 0 bases from V and 11 bases from J; bases unmatched to any gene: 9. The CDR3 loop spans 16 amino acids. CDR3 bases: TGCGCCAGCAGCTTGGCCTCGGACAGGGGTCTGACACCCCTCCACTTT. Its translation is CASSLASDRGLTPLHF. The whole variable domain, filled in from reference TRBV5-1 and TRBJ1-6, reads KAGVTQTPRYLIKTRGQQVTLSCSPISGHRSVSWYQQTPGQGLQFLFEYFSETQRNKGNFPGRFSGRQFSNSRSEMNVSTLELGDSALYLCASSLASDRGLTPLHFGNGTRLTVT.

A note on this clonotype: This may come from a read error, since a much larger clone is one base off. J is TRBJ1-2 and V is TRBV10-2; D ambiguous. From germline, CDR1 is WSHSY and CDR2 SAAADI. Trimming left V 6 bases short and J 4 bases short, with 12 bases between. The CDR3 runs to 13 residues. In nucleotides, the CDR3 is TGCGCCAGCAGCCCAAATTGTGGCTATGGCTACACCTTC. Protein sequence: CASSPNCGYGYTF.

The V call is TRBV5-1, the J call TRBJ1-2; D ambiguous. The germline V gene has CDR1 SGHRS and CDR2 YFSETQ. V lost 0 bases to trimming and J lost 8 bases, with 8 bases between them. There are 12 residues in the CDR3. DNA for the CDR3: TGCGCCAGCAGCTTGGGAGTGGGGGGCTACACCTTC. This gives the protein CASSLGVGGYTF.

The sample holds a few counts of this clonotype. The rearrangement joins TRBV6-5 to TRBJ1-3; D gene unclear. Germline CDR1 is MNHEY and CDR2 is SVGAGI. Trimming left V 4 bases short and J 0 bases short, with 13 bases between. The CDR3 runs to 16 residues. The CDR3 is CASSSFPAASGNTIYF. The CDR3 nucleotides read TGTGCCAGCAGTTCATTCCCCGCAGCCTCTGGAAACACCATATATTTT.

This clonotype has just a few counts. V usage is TRBV6-5 and J usage is TRBJ1-1; D is ambiguous. Trimming cost V 2 bases and J 6 bases, with 10 bases left between them. CDR1 is MNHEY and CDR2 is SVGAGI in the germline V gene. The CDR3 is 13 amino acids. CDR3: CASSYDRVAEAFF. The CDR3 coding sequence is TGTGCCAGCAGTTACGACCGGGTTGCTGAAGCTTTCTTT.

By proportion, this clonotype is hyperexpanded (1% or more). V usage is TRBV20-1 and J usage is TRBJ2-5; unclear D gene. This CDR3 has 12 amino acids. Trimming removed 2 bases at V and 5 bases at J, with 9 bases between. The germline V gene encodes CDR1 DFQATT and CDR2 SNEGSKA (reference sequence). CDR3: CSARIRAETQYF. The CDR3 coding sequence is TGCAGTGCTAGAATCCGGGCGGAGACCCAGTACTTC.

The chain combines TRBV28 with TRBJ1-2; D is unclear. Germline-derived CDR1 and CDR2 are MDHEN and SYDVKM. The CDR3 runs 13 residues. V gave up 2 bases and J gave up 8 bases, with 12 bases separating them. The CDR3 DNA reads TGTGCCAGCAGTTTACCGGGTTTCGTAGGCTACACCTTC. Its translation: CASSLPGFVGYTF.